What follows are 4 T cell receptor beta chains derived from one specimen sequenced in a study of OX40 agonist ivuxolimab in advanced cancers. Profiling relied on immunoSEQ multiplex PCR, and the TCRdb table lists in-frame clones only, not all of them. The profile shows 65,000 or so clones, about 82% of them singletons. The sequenced sample was CD4+ or CD8+ T cells sorted from blood, obtained in a trial of the OX40 agonist ivuxolimab. Receptors were obtained from an adult with an advanced solid tumor such as melanoma, head and neck, liver or kidney cancer.

J is TRBJ1-2 and V is TRBV5-4; TRBD1 matches 9 bases. From germline, CDR1 is SGHNT and CDR2 YYREEE (reference sequence). V was pared by 4 bases and J by 5 bases, with 9 bases of the junction left unmatched. This CDR3 has 15 amino acids. Written as DNA, the CDR3 is TGTGCCAGCAGCCGGGGGACAGGGAACCCTTATGGCTACACCTTC. It encodes CASSRGTGNPYGYTF.

This clone was observed a few times. The rearrangement uses TRBV4-2 and TRBJ2-7; D call uncertain. Germline CDR1 LGHNA, CDR2 YNFKEQ. The ends were cut back, 0 bases at V and 0 bases at J, with 15 bases in the middle. This CDR3 region has 17 residues. The CDR3 spells CASSQESIAGSSYEQYF. Here the CDR3 DNA reads TGTGCCAGCAGCCAAGAAAGCATCGCTGGAAGCTCCTACGAGCAGTACTTC.

This clone has a handful of counts. CDR3 region: CASRDALNEQFF. DNA of the CDR3: TGCGCCAGCAGGGACGCCTTAAATGAGCAGTTCTTC. The rearrangement uses TRBV5-1 and TRBJ2-1; D is unresolved. Germline V gene data show CDR1 as SGHRS and CDR2 as YFSETQ. CDR3 size: 12 residues. V lost 5 bases, J lost 7 bases, and 10 bases lay in between.

The gene calls are TRBV5-1 and TRBJ2-3, with D perhaps assigned TRBD1 or TRBD2 (5 bases each). Germline loops: CDR1 SGHRS, CDR2 YFSETQ. V lost 5 bases to trimming and J lost 3 bases, with 13 bases between them. This CDR3 has 14 residues. The chain's CDR3 is CASSRGRRTDTQYF. The CDR3 region has the DNA TGCGCCAGCAGTCGGGGACGAAGGACAGATACGCAGTATTTT.